A selection of T cell receptor beta chains follows, all from one sample in a study of blood T cell repertoires in COVID-19. The method was immunoSEQ multiplex PCR; TCRdb's version includes in-frame clones alone and lacks a portion of them. Among 200,000 or so clones, about 89% were seen once, and the ten largest hold around 8.9%. Material for sequencing was PBMCs or T cells enriched from blood (not recorded which). The source of these receptors is a woman between 18 and 30 years old who had recovered from COVID-19. The CDR3 runs from the conserved cysteine through the conserved F or W. A D gene is named only where the DNA matches it firmly. For some rows the clone size is stated as once, few or many, or as a class when expanded; others skip it.

CDR3aa	CDR3nt	abundance	v_gene	j_gene	d_gene
CATSDTRDRGEFEFF	TGTGCCACCAGTGACACACGAGACAGGGGGGAATTTGAGTTCTTC	-	TRBV24-1	TRBJ2-1	TRBD1
CASSPESSNQPQHF	TGTGCCAGCTCACCTGAGAGTAGCAATCAGCCCCAGCATTTT	-	TRBV18	TRBJ1-5	-
CASTLTGAPATNEKLFF	TGTGCCAGTACCCTGACAGGGGCACCTGCAACTAATGAAAAACTGTTTTTT	-	TRBV2	TRBJ1-4	TRBD1
CATSRLSGGFTDTQYF	TGTGCCACCAGCAGACTTAGCGGGGGATTCACAGATACGCAGTATTTT	-	TRBV15	TRBJ2-3	TRBD2
CASSYSAEGGYTF	TGTGCCAGCAGTTACAGCGCGGAGGGTGGCTACACCTTC	few	TRBV6-5	TRBJ1-2	-
CASSFGQGGGYTF	TGTGCCAGTAGTTTCGGACAGGGCGGCGGCTACACCTTC	-	TRBV19	TRBJ1-2	TRBD1
CASSRTGVRGANVLTF	TGTGCCAGCAGCCGGACAGGGGTGCGGGGGGCCAACGTCCTGACTTTC	-	TRBV11-2	TRBJ2-6	TRBD1
CASSQEPGTKYGYTF	TGTGCCAGCAGCCAAGAACCCGGGACTAAATATGGCTACACCTTC	-	TRBV3-1/TRBV3-2	TRBJ1-2	-
CATSSYDNNRTRSYNSPLHF	TGTGCCACCTCATCTTATGACAATAACCGCACTAGGTCCTATAATTCACCCCTCCACTTT	medium-sized	TRBV6-7	TRBJ1-6	-
CASREGSGETQYF	TGTGCCAGCAGAGAGGGAAGTGGAGAGACCCAGTACTTC	-	TRBV7-9	TRBJ2-5	-
CASSYTGEYGYTF	TGTGCCAGCAGTTATACAGGGGAATATGGCTACACCTTC	-	TRBV6-5	TRBJ1-2	TRBD1
CASSDRGLSETQYF	TGCGCCAGCAGTGACAGGGGGCTCTCGGAGACCCAGTACTTC	-	TRBV10-2	TRBJ2-5	TRBD1
CASTGGNTGELFF	TGTGCCAGCACCGGGGGGAACACCGGGGAGCTGTTTTTT	-	TRBV27	TRBJ2-2	-
CASLPTAGGGETQYF	TGTGCCAGTCTACCAACGGCAGGGGGCGGAGAGACCCAGTACTTC	-	TRBV27	TRBJ2-5	TRBD1
CASSLGQGTTDTQYF	TGTGCCAGCAGTCTAGGACAGGGTACCACAGATACGCAGTATTTT	-	TRBV2	TRBJ2-3	TRBD1
CASRKQGIHYGYTF	TGTGCCAGCAGGAAGCAGGGGATACACTATGGCTACACCTTC	-	TRBV28	TRBJ1-2	-
CASSLDVGTSGAGEQYF	TGCGCCAGCAGCTTGGACGTCGGGACTAGCGGGGCGGGGGAGCAGTACTTC	-	TRBV5-1	TRBJ2-7	TRBD2
CASSDQAGSGANVLTF	TGTGCCAGCAGTGACCAGGCCGGCTCTGGGGCCAACGTCCTGACTTTC	once	TRBV6-4	TRBJ2-6	-
CASSGSIGQADTQYF	TGTGCCAGCAGCGGATCAATCGGACAGGCAGATACGCAGTATTTT	-	TRBV9	TRBJ2-3	TRBD1
CASSLKANTEAFF	TGTGCCAGCAGCTTAAAAGCGAACACTGAAGCTTTCTTT	-	TRBV7-2	TRBJ1-1	-
CASSFDRGRYYEQYF	TGTGCCAGCAGCTTTGATAGGGGGCGTTACTACGAGCAGTACTTC	-	TRBV7-8	TRBJ2-7	TRBD1
CASSVTGVAAYNEQFF	TGTGCCAGCAGTGTAACAGGGGTTGCCGCCTACAATGAGCAGTTCTTC	few	TRBV6-1	TRBJ2-1	TRBD1
CSVIPTGVNYGYTF	TGCAGCGTAATCCCGACAGGGGTTAACTATGGCTACACCTTC	-	TRBV29-1	TRBJ1-2	TRBD1
CASSQGGQGAYEQYF	TGTGCCAGCTCGCAGGGCGGACAGGGGGCCTACGAGCAGTACTTC	once	TRBV18	TRBJ2-7	TRBD1
CASSREQGLAGGKLTDTQYF	TGCGCCAGCAGCCGAGAGCAGGGACTAGCGGGGGGCAAACTCACAGATACGCAGTATTTT	-	TRBV4-1	TRBJ2-3	TRBD2
CASSGGTGGSEQYF	TGTGCCAGCAGTGGAGGGACAGGGGGGAGCGAGCAGTACTTC	few	TRBV2	TRBJ2-7	TRBD1
CARSLAGVSTDTQYF	TGTGCCAGAAGCTTAGCGGGGGTCAGCACAGATACGCAGTATTTT	-	TRBV5-3	TRBJ2-3	TRBD2
CASSLRQLDAFNEQFF	TGCGCCAGCAGCCTACGACAGCTGGACGCTTTCAATGAGCAGTTCTTC	-	TRBV5-1	TRBJ2-1	-
CASSVTGAADTQYF	TGTGCCAGCAGCGTAACAGGGGCGGCGGATACGCAGTATTTT	-	TRBV9	TRBJ2-3	TRBD1
CASSDGTGTFGYTF	TGTGCCAGCAGTGATGGGACAGGTACCTTCGGCTACACCTTC	-	TRBV6-1	TRBJ1-2	TRBD1
CASSATYSSTNEKLFF	TGTGCCAGCAGTGCCACTTACAGCTCAACTAATGAAAAACTGTTTTTT	-	TRBV25-1	TRBJ1-4	-
CAISEAGQGWGSPLHF	TGTGCCATCAGTGAGGCAGGACAGGGGTGGGGGTCACCCCTCCACTTT	-	TRBV10-3	TRBJ1-6	TRBD1
CSVTNRGPYEQYF	TGCAGCGTTACAAACAGGGGGCCTTACGAGCAGTACTTC	once	TRBV29-1	TRBJ2-7	TRBD1
CASSFRGRAVEGYTF	TGCGCCAGCAGCTTCAGGGGTCGGGCTGTGGAAGGCTACACCTTC	-	TRBV5-1	TRBJ1-2	-
CASRRGLYGYTF	TGTGCCAGCAGGCGGGGGCTCTATGGCTACACCTTC	-	TRBV2	TRBJ1-2	-
CASSNRQVGDKETQYF	TGTGCCAGCAGCAACCGACAGGTTGGGGATAAAGAGACCCAGTACTTC	-	TRBV21-1	TRBJ2-5	-
CASSPRGGTDTQYF	TGTGCCAGCAGCCCCCGGGGTGGCACAGATACGCAGTATTTT	-	TRBV7-9	TRBJ2-3	-
CASSLILAGGPSETQYF	TGTGCCAGCAGTTTAATACTAGCGGGGGGGCCCTCGGAGACCCAGTACTTC	-	TRBV27	TRBJ2-5	TRBD2
CSARSGHEQYF	TGCAGTGCCCGGAGCGGCCACGAGCAGTACTTC	-	TRBV20-1	TRBJ2-7	-
CASSANTGDGYTF	TGTGCCAGCAGCGCCAACACAGGGGATGGCTACACCTTC	few	TRBV7-9	TRBJ1-2	TRBD1
CASSWGAGGMDTQYF	TGTGCCAGCAGCTGGGGGGCAGGGGGCATGGATACGCAGTATTTT	-	TRBV7-3	TRBJ2-3	TRBD1
CASSTNRGINEKLFF	TGTGCCAGCAGTACGAACAGGGGGATAAATGAAAAACTGTTTTTT	-	TRBV28	TRBJ1-4	TRBD1
CASSPRQGGEDNEQFF	TGCGCCAGCAGCCCTCGACAGGGGGGAGAGGACAATGAGCAGTTCTTC	-	TRBV4-1	TRBJ2-1	TRBD1
CASTTGGYTGELFF	TGTGCCAGCACTACGGGGGGATACACCGGGGAGCTGTTTTTT	-	TRBV2	TRBJ2-2	TRBD2
CSVERQGSDTQYF	TGCAGCGTTGAAAGGCAGGGATCAGATACGCAGTATTTT	-	TRBV29-1	TRBJ2-3	-
CAWSHPPLGGYTF	TGTGCCTGGAGCCACCCTCCCCTTGGCGGCTACACCTTC	few	TRBV30	TRBJ1-2	-
CASSLTRGGLEQYF	TGTGCCAGCAGCCTGACCCGGGGGGGCCTCGAGCAGTACTTC	-	TRBV11-2	TRBJ2-7	TRBD2
CASSLGSGGAGKTQYF	TGCGCCAGCAGCTTGGGTAGCGGGGGGGCCGGGAAGACCCAGTACTTC	-	TRBV5-1	TRBJ2-5	TRBD2
CASTLRGYNQPQHF	TGTGCCAGCACCCTTCGGGGGTACAATCAGCCCCAGCATTTT	-	TRBV28	TRBJ1-5	-
CASSDRVLTEAFF	TGTGCCAGCTCAGACAGGGTGCTCACTGAAGCTTTCTTT	-	TRBV3-1/TRBV3-2	TRBJ1-1	TRBD1
CATRSRGPPGDYEQFF	TGTGCCACCCGAAGTAGGGGACCCCCGGGAGATTATGAGCAGTTCTTC	-	TRBV15	TRBJ2-1	-
CASTTGWNEKLFF	TGCGCCAGCACAACAGGGTGGAATGAAAAACTGTTTTTT	-	TRBV5-1	TRBJ1-4	-
CAWSVGGTGTEAFF	TGTGCCTGGAGTGTCGGCGGGACGGGCACTGAAGCTTTCTTT	-	TRBV30	TRBJ1-1	-
CASSRGEGTYEQYF	TGTGCCAGCAGCCGGGGGGAGGGAACCTACGAGCAGTACTTC	-	TRBV28	TRBJ2-7	TRBD2
CASREGTGNTGELFF	TGTGCCAGCAGGGAGGGGACAGGTAACACCGGGGAGCTGTTTTTT	-	TRBV28	TRBJ2-2	TRBD1
CASSNPVNANLYGYTF	TGTGCCAGCAGCAACCCAGTGAATGCCAACCTCTATGGCTACACCTTC	-	TRBV5-4	TRBJ1-2	-
CASSQTQDWTKNIQYF	TGCGCCAGCAGCCAAACCCAAGACTGGACCAAAAACATTCAGTACTTC	-	TRBV4-1	TRBJ2-4	-
CASSLSRYEQYF	TGTGCCAGCAGTTTGTCCAGATACGAGCAGTACTTC	-	TRBV12-3/TRBV12-4	TRBJ2-7	-
CASRQTGGRSETQYF	TGTGCCAGCAGGCAGACAGGGGGCCGAAGTGAGACCCAGTACTTC	-	TRBV11-2	TRBJ2-5	TRBD1